This is a list of T cell receptor beta chains from one sample in a study of regulatory T cells in long-lasting Graves disease. TCRdb ran MiXCR on the multiplex PCR reads and lists one entry per CDR3 protein. The table includes about 320,000 distinct CDR3 sequences, over 15% detected once. Sequences were derived from peripheral blood mononuclear cells (PBMCs), sampled at new diagnosis, from a patient treated with antithyroid drugs. The receptors shown here come from a female donor with Graves disease. Both conserved end residues are part of each CDR3.

>TRBV7-9
CASSLVMGEQFF
>TRBV4-1
CASSQDPPGQINEKLFF
>TRBV5-5
CASSLATSGTGELFF
>TRBV20-1
CSAREVGLGEQFF
>TRBV6-5
CASSYSGENSPLHF
>TRBV6-1
CASSPQKGTATNEKLFF
>TRBV14
CASSQGVATQYF
>TRBV30
CAWITGRRSNEQFF
>TRBV20-1
CSAKPGNAGNTIYF
>TRBV5-6
CASTSGTETYEQYF
>TRBV12-3/TRBV12-4
CASSLAITDTQYF
>TRBV7-3
CASSRSGVAQPQHF
>TRBV7-9
CASSFAEKTQYF
>TRBV29-1
CSVEQGNTEAFF
>TRBV6-5
CASSYSMRWQEGTYEQYF
>TRBV10-3
CAIRKGSTGELFF
>TRBV7-8
CASIPFMDYLSYEQYF
>TRBV11-3
CASSLPGRRQETQYF
>TRBV28
CASREGKGETQYF
>TRBV19
CASRPDRGDGYTF
>TRBV2
CASYYQRTEQYF
>TRBV11-2
CASLGLGEETQYF
>TRBV3-1
CASSHSGRAGGYEQYF
>TRBV2
CASSQDQETGLVETQYF
>TRBV6-2/TRBV6-3
CASSWSGGYNEQFF
>TRBV13
CASSHGETSGPYEQYF
>TRBV24-1
CATSDTSHRDGELFF
>TRBV11-3
CASSRQISANYGYTF
>TRBV11-2
CASSSPGLAWETQYF
>TRBV12-3/TRBV12-4
CASSTGPLREQYF
>TRBV7-9
CASSLSGDYNEQFF
>TRBV6-5
CASSSGTGGAYTGELFF